This TCR beta chain is drawn from a study of blood T cell repertoires in COVID-19. How the authors handled the data: Amplified reference gene primers provided the basis for estimating nucleated cell counts. Clones were read by immunoSEQ multiplex PCR, and TCRdb kept only the in-frame ones, dropping some. The V and J calls and clone size were taken over from that table, and D and trimming were inferred from the DNA. The table has fewer than 700,000 clones, 85% to 90% seen once; the top ten hold roughly 7.4%. This clone came up a few times. Germline CDR1 reads GTSNPN; CDR2 reads SVGIG (reference sequence). The CDR3 consists of 12 residues. V was trimmed by 4 bases and J by 2 bases, leaving 8 bases between them.

The TCR originated in a woman aged 50 to 60 with COVID-19, enrolled during active disease. Sequencing input: peripheral blood. The rearrangement uses TRBV30 and TRBJ1-1; D unclear. The CDR3 DNA sequence: TGTGCCTGGAACAGATTCAACACTGAAGCTTTCTTT. This gives the protein CAWNRFNTEAFF.